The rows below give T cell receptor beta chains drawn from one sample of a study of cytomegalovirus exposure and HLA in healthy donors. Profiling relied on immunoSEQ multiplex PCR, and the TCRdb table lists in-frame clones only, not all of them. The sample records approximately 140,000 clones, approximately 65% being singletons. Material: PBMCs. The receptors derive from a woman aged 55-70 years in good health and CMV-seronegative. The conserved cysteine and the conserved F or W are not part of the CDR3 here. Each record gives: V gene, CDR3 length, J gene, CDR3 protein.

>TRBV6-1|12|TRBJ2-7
AACRTVTTYEQY
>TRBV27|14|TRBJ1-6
ASSPYSGGAYSPLH
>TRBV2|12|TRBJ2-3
ASRYRLPTDTQY
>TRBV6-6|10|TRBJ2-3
ASSYTSGVSS
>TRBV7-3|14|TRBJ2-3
ASSPGPEGSTDTQY
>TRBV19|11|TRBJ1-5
ASNQGGGQPQH
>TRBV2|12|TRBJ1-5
ASSVRGLAQPQH
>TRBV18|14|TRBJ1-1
ASSPPVGTGSPEAF
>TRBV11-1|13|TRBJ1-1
ASAKEGPLNTEAF
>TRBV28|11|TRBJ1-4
ASRDSVNEKLF
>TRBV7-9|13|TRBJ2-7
ASSEDRGLAYEQY
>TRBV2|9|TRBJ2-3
ASSGQDTQY
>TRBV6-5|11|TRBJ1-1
ASSLPGNTEAF
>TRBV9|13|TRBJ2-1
ASSVAPSGRDEQF
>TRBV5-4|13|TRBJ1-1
ASRGGDRGGTEAF
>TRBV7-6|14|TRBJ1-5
ASSSVPGLADQPQH
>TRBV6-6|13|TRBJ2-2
ASTEASGVTGELF
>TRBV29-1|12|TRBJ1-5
SVATGGGNQPQH
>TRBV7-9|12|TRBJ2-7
ASSSDSATIEQY
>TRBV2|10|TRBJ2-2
AIDSKTGELF
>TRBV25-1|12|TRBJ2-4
ASSRGGAKNVQY
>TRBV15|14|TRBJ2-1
ATSSGLAGIYNEQF
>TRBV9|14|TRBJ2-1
ASSVGPSGLSNEQF
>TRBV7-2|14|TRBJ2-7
ASSLVPLAGMYEQY
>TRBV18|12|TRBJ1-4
ASSPRDKNEKLF
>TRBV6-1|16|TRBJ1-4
ASSEDPPRQGDSAKLF
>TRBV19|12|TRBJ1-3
ASSIDSGRNTIY
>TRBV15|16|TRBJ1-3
ATSREASHASSGNTIY
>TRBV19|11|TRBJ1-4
ASQRQGNEKLF
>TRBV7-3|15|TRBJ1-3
ASSSTSSGGSGNTIY
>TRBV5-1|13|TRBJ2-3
ASSLVGQNTDTQY
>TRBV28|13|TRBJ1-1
ASSTLRHPNTEAF
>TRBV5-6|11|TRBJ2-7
ASSELPTGGQY
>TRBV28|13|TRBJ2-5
ASSFQGAGGETQY
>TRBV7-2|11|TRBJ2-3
ASSLGLTDTQY
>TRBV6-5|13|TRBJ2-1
ASSAGLARYNEQF
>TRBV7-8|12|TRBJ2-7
ASSPTGKKYEQY
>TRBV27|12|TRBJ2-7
ASSAGTGGYEQY
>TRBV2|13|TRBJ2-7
ASSEGTISSYEQY
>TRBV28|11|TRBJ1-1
ASAGGQNTEAF
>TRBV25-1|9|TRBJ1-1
ASTGQWAAF
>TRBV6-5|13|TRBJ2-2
ASSYPTGGRGELF
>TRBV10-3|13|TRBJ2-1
AISGIRDRVYEQF
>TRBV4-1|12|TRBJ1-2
ASSQVGQYYGYT
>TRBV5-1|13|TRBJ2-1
ASSLDEGEGNEQF
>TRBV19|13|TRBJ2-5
ASSMGLAGKETQY
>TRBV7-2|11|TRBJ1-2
ASSLNSGAGYT
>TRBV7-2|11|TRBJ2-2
ASSLISAGELF
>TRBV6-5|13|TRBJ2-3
ASRAGGGLTDTQY